Listed here are 3 T cell receptor beta chains from one sample, sequenced in a study of T cells in Graves' hyperthyroidism and ophthalmopathy. Amplification targeted TCR beta CDR3 regions from RNA transcripts. The HTBI set primed first-round TCR CDR3 RT-PCR. MiXCR, run by TCRdb on the multiplex PCR reads, gives a single entry per CDR3 protein. The data show 300,000 to 400,000 distinct CDR3 sequences, less than 20% seen once. The sample consisted of blood. These receptors originate from a man between 18 and 29 years old with Graves' ophthalmopathy.

This clonotype appeared many times. The chain is built from TRBV13 and TRBJ2-7, with 7 bases aligning to TRBD1. The CDR3 totals 13 residues. The germline V gene encodes CDR1 PRHDT and CDR2 FYEKMQ (reference sequence). The trim removed 8 bases at V and 2 bases at J, leaving 6 bases unmatched. For the CDR3, the DNA is TGTGCCAGCGGGTCAGGGGGTCCCTACGAGCAGTACTTC. Its translation: CASGSGGPYEQYF.

This clonotype was seen at least ten times. The rearrangement uses TRBV6-1 and TRBJ2-7; perhaps TRBD1 as D (7 bases). The CDR3 runs 12 residues. The germline V and J ends were trimmed by 11 bases and 6 bases, with 17 bases remaining between them. Looked up from germline, CDR1 is MNHNS and CDR2 is SASEGT. This CDR3 is CASQGQGGEQYF. The DNA of the CDR3 is TGTGCCTCCCAAGGGCAGGGGGGCGAGCAGTACTTC.

This clonotype was detected once. The genes are TRBV6-1 and TRBJ2-7; maybe TRBD1 (7 bases). CDR1 is MNHNS and CDR2 is SASEGT in the germline V gene. V gave up 6 bases and J gave up 11 bases, with 23 bases separating them. The CDR3 consists of 14 residues. The CDR3 DNA follows: TGTGCCAGCAGGCAAGAACGTCAGGGGGGCAGCGAGTACTTC. As protein: CASRQERQGGSEYF.